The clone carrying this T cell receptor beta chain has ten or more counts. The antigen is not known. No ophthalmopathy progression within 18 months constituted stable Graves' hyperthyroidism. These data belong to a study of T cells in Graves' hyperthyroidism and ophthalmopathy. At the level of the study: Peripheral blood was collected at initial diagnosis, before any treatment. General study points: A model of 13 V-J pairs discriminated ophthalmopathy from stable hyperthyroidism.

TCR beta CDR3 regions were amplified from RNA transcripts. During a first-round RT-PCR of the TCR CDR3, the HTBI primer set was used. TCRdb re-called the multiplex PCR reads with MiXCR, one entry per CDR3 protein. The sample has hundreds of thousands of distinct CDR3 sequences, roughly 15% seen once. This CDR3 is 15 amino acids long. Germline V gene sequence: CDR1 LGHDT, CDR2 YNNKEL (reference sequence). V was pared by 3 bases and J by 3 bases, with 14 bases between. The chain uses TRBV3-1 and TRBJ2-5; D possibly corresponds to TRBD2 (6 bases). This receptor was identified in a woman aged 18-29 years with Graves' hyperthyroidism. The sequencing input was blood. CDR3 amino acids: CASSQPGEAKETQYF. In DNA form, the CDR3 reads TGTGCCAGCAGCCAGCCGGGGGAGGCAAAAGAGACCCAGTACTTC.